This T cell receptor (beta chain) was captured in a study of shared clonotypes between healthy human individuals. Profiled with immunoSEQ multiplex PCR; TCRdb holds only in-frame clones, not every one. Of approximately 82,000 clones in the sample, around 57% are singletons; the top ten hold under 65%. Worth noting for this clone: No antigen is known for it.

Overall study results and limits: Despite large depth, rarefaction showed incomplete sorted-subset sequencing. A small donor pool kept down the genetic and exposure-history diversity that was represented.

CDR3 size: 12 residues. The V gene lost 0 bases and the J gene lost 4 bases, with 4 bases spanning the gap. CDR1 is SGHRS and CDR2 is YFSETQ in the germline V gene. This TCR derives from a man younger than 45 in good health. The rearrangement joins TRBV5-1 to TRBJ2-5; D unclear. The source material was memory CD8+ T cells sorted from blood. Indicated subset: CD45RO+ cells pooled with CCR7-negative TemRA cells. The CDR3 sequence is CASSLDTETQYF. Here the CDR3 DNA reads TGCGCCAGCAGCTTGGACACAGAGACCCAGTACTTC.